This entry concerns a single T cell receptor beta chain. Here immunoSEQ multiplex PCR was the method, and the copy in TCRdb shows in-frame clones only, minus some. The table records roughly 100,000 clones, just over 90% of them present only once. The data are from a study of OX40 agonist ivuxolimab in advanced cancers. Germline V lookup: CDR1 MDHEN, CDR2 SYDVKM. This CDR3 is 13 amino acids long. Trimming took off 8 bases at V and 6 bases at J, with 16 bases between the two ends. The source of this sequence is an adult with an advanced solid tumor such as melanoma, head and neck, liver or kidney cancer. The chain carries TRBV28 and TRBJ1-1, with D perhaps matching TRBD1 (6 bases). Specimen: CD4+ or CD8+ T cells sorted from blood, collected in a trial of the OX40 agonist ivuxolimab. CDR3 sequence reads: CASRGAGGAEAFF. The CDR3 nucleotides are TGTGCCAGCCGGGGGGCCGGTGGGGCTGAAGCTTTCTTT.